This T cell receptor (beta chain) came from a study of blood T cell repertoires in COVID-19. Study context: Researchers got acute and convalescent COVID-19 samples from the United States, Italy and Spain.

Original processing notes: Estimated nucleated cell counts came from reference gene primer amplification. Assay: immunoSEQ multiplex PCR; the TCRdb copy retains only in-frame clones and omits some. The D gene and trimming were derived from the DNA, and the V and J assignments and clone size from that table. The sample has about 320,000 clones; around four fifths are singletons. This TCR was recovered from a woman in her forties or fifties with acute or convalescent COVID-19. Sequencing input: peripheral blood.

The CDR3, as DNA: TGTGCCAGCAGCTTAGGATTACTCGGGACAGGGAGCTCCTACGAGCAGTACGTC. This codes for CASSLGLLGTGSSYEQYV. This chain connects TRBV7-9 to TRBJ2-7, with 9 bases that match TRBD1. The CDR3 sequence is 18 residues long. Germline-derived CDR1 and CDR2 are SEHNR and FQNEAQ (reference sequence). The junction had 10 bases not matched to a gene; V was cut back by 1 base and J by 0 bases.